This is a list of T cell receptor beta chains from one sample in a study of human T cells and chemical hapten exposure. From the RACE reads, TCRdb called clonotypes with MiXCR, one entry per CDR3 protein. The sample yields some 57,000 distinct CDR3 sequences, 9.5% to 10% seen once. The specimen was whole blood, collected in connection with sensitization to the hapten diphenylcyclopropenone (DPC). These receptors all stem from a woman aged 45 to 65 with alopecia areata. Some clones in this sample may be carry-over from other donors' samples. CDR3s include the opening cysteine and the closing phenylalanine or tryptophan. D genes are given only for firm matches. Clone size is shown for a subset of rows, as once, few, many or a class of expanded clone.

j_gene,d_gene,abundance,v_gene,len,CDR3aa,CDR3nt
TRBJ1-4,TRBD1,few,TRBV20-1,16,CSASPDRGSRIEKLFF,TGCAGTGCTAGCCCGGACAGGGGATCGCGCATCGAAAAACTGTTTTTT
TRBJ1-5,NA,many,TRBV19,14,CASCLVGSNQPQHF,TGTGCCAGTTGCCTCGTGGGGAGCAATCAGCCCCAGCATTTT
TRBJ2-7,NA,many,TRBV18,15,CASSPTSGSSYEQYF,TGTGCCAGCTCACCAACATCAGGGAGCTCCTACGAGCAGTACTTC
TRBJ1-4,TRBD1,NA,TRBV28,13,CASGQGAVEKLFF,TGTGCCAGCGGACAGGGGGCTGTAGAAAAACTGTTTTTT
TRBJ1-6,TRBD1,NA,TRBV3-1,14,CASSHQGVNSPLHF,TGTGCCAGCAGCCACCAGGGGGTAAATTCACCCCTCCACTTT
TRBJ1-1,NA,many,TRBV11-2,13,CASSLQMNTEAFF,TGTGCCAGCAGCTTGCAGATGAACACTGAAGCTTTCTTT
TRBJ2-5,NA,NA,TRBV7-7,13,CASSLLGQETQYF,TGTGCTAGCAGCTTATTAGGTCAAGAGACCCAGTACTTC
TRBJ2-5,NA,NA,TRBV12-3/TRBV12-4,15,CASSRAGALQETQYF,TGTGCCAGCAGCCGCGCAGGGGCCCTCCAAGAGACCCAGTACTTC
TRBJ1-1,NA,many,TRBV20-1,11,CSAAGRAEAFF,TGCAGTGCGGCAGGGAGGGCTGAAGCTTTCTTT
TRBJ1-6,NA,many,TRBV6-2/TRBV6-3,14,CASRDREYNSPLHF,TGTGCCAGCAGAGACCGGGAGTATAATTCACCCCTCCACTTT
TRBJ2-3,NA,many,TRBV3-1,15,CASSQAWTSTDTQYF,TGTGCCAGCAGCCAAGCTTGGACTAGCACAGATACGCAGTATTTT
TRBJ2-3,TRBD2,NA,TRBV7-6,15,CASSTGLAATDTQYF,TGTGCCAGCAGCACCGGACTAGCGGCCACAGATACGCAGTATTTT
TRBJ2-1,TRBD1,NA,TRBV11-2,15,CASSLGQGRYNEQFF,TGTGCCAGCAGCTTAGGACAGGGCCGGTACAATGAGCAGTTCTTC
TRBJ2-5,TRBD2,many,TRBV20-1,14,CSAIEAGVAGTQYF,TGCAGTGCTATCGAGGCCGGAGTAGCGGGGACCCAGTACTTC
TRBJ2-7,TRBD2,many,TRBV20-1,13,CSAPASGGYEQYF,TGCAGTGCCCCGGCGAGCGGGGGCTACGAGCAGTACTTC
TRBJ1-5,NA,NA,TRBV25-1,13,CASRGSGGQPQHF,TGTGCCAGCAGGGGTTCAGGAGGCCAGCCCCAGCATTTT
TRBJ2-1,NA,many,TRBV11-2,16,CASSLEADPRYNEQFF,TGTGCCAGCAGCTTGGAGGCAGACCCTCGCTACAATGAGCAGTTCTTC
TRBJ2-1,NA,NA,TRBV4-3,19,CASSQEGGLGPTNYNEQFF,TGCGCCAGCAGCCAAGAAGGTGGCTTGGGACCAACCAACTACAATGAGCAGTTCTTC
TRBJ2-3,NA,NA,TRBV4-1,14,CASSQEASRDTQYF,TGCGCCAGCAGCCAAGAAGCTAGCCGGGATACGCAGTATTTT
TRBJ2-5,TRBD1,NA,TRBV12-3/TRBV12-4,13,CASSGQGQKTQYF,TGTGCCAGCAGCGGACAGGGGCAGAAGACCCAGTACTTC
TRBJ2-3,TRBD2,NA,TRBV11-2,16,CASSFSNVAGPDTQYF,TGTGCCAGCAGCTTCTCCAACGTAGCGGGGCCAGATACGCAGTATTTT
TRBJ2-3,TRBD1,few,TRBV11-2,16,CASSFHGQGFTDTQYF,TGTGCCAGCAGCTTTCACGGACAGGGCTTCACAGATACGCAGTATTTT
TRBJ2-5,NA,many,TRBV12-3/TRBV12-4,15,CASSFSGVSQETQYF,TGTGCCAGCAGTTTTTCGGGGGTGAGCCAAGAGACCCAGTACTTC
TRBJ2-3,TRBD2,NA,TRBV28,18,CASSQSVFGGGRTDTQYF,TGTGCCAGCAGCCAGTCGGTATTCGGCGGGGGGAGGACAGATACGCAGTATTTT
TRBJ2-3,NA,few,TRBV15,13,CATRSETVYTQYF,TGTGCCACCAGGAGCGAGACCGTTTATACGCAGTATTTT
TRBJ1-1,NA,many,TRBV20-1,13,CSADYGGDTEAFF,TGCAGTGCTGATTATGGGGGTGACACTGAAGCTTTCTTT
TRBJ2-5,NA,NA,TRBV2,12,CASSELFASWYF,TGTGCCAGCAGTGAACTGTTTGCGTCCTGGTACTTC
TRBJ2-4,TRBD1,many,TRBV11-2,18,CASSPRQGAPRAKNIQYF,TGTGCCAGCAGCCCTCGACAGGGGGCGCCCCGAGCCAAAAACATTCAGTACTTC
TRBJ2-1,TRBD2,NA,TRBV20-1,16,CSAIKPGLAVYNEQFF,TGCAGTGCTATAAAACCGGGACTAGCGGTCTACAATGAGCAGTTCTTC
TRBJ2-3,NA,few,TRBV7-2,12,CASSLVPDTQYF,TGTGCCAGCAGCTTAGTCCCAGATACGCAGTATTTT
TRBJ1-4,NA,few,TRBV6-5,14,CASSLRTANEKLFF,TGTGCCAGCAGTTTACGGACAGCTAATGAAAAACTGTTTTTT
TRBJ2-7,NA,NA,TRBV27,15,CASSSRVAPLGEQYF,TGTGCCAGCTCCTCCAGGGTCGCCCCTTTAGGGGAGCAGTACTTC
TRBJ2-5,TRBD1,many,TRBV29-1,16,CSVEDLAGGREETQYF,TGCAGCGTTGAAGATTTGGCAGGGGGCAGGGAAGAGACCCAGTACTTC
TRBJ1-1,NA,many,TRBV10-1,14,CASSESGGNTEAFF,TGCGCCAGCAGTGAGTCGGGGGGAAACACTGAAGCTTTCTTT
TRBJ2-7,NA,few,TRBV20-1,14,CSAKTTGSKSEQYF,TGCAGTGCTAAAACGACAGGAAGCAAATCCGAGCAGTACTTC
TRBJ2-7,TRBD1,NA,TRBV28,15,CASSLTPGQYYEQYF,TGTGCCAGCAGCCTTACCCCGGGACAGTACTACGAGCAGTACTTC
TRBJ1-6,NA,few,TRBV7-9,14,CASSLEGVNSPLQF,TGTGCCAGCAGCTTAGAGGGGGTAAATTCACCCCTCCAATTT
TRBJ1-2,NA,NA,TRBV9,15,CASRLSPFTMAGYTF,TGTGCCAGCCGTCTAAGTCCGTTCACTATGGCAGGCTACACCTTC
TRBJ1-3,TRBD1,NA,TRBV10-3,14,CAIRGQGSGNTIYF,TGTGCCATCAGAGGACAGGGCTCTGGAAACACCATATATTTT
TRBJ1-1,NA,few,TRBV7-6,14,CASSLTRMNTEAFF,TGTGCCAGCAGCTTAACAAGGATGAACACTGAAGCTTTCTTT
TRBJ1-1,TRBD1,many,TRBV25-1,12,CASSGDSTEAFF,TGTGCCAGCAGTGGGGACAGCACTGAAGCTTTCTTT
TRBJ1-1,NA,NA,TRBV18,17,CASSQVRISVEATEAFF,TGTGCCAGCTCACAAGTCAGGATTTCGGTCGAGGCCACTGAAGCTTTCTTT
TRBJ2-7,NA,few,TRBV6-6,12,CASSPGAYEQYF,TGTGCCAGCAGCCCGGGGGCTTACGAGCAGTACTTC
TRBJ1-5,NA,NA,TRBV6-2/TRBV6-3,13,CASSYHSNQPQHF,TGTGCCAGCAGTTACCATAGCAATCAGCCCCAGCATTTT
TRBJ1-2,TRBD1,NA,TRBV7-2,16,CASSPPGRGPTGGYTF,TGTGCCAGCAGCCCCCCCGGAAGGGGGCCCACTGGCGGCTACACCTTC